These T cell receptor beta chains were read from a single sample in a study of cytomegalovirus exposure and HLA in healthy donors. Profiling relied on immunoSEQ multiplex PCR, and the TCRdb table lists in-frame clones only, not all of them. The sample carries tens of thousands of clones, 90% to 95% recorded once. Sequenced: PBMCs. All receptors derive from a woman aged 18-35 years in good health and CMV-seronegative. Each CDR3 is given with its conserved first and last residue. The order of the fields is J gene, V gene, CDR3 protein.

>TRBJ1-5|TRBV10-2
CASSEPRLGNQPQHF
>TRBJ2-7|TRBV6-5
CATEDLYEQYF
>TRBJ2-2|TRBV5-1
CASAGAGKGTGELFF
>TRBJ2-7|TRBV19
CASSTGTGFYEQYF
>TRBJ2-1|TRBV9
CASSVGYRGRKAGQFF
>TRBJ2-2|TRBV7-7
CASSRGGQGVPANTGELFF
>TRBJ1-5|TRBV7-9
CASSLSTQGVDQPQHF
>TRBJ2-5|TRBV4-3
CASSHTGRGETQYF
>TRBJ2-5|TRBV27
CASSLYWTGTQETQYF
>TRBJ2-2|TRBV19
CASSIRREGTGELFF
>TRBJ2-1|TRBV11-3
CASSRGGDLNEQFF
>TRBJ2-5|TRBV11-2
CASSLGGTGEAKETQYF
>TRBJ1-1|TRBV5-4
CASSEGTRVAFF
>TRBJ2-1|TRBV28
CASREDSPARNEQFF
>TRBJ2-5|TRBV7-2
CASSLAGGPEETQYF
>TRBJ1-2|TRBV4-1
CASSQLNPGSLYGYTF
>TRBJ1-4|TRBV7-2
CASSLMGATNEKLFF
>TRBJ2-5|TRBV9
CASSPDIRALSQETQYF
>TRBJ1-2|TRBV4-1
CASSQVPGQTNYGYTF
>TRBJ2-7|TRBV7-2
CASSPLQRFREFAYEQYF
>TRBJ2-2|TRBV11-3
CASSLRAGVGNTGELFF
>TRBJ2-4|TRBV7-2
CASSLERLANIQYF
>TRBJ1-3|TRBV2
CASSHPGGTIYF
>TRBJ2-7|TRBV10-2
CASSPGQGREQYF
>TRBJ1-6|TRBV4-1
CASSQGRNSPLHF
>TRBJ2-5|TRBV27
CASSFERRGTETQYF
>TRBJ2-1|TRBV4-1
CASSRIQGGYNEQFF
>TRBJ1-2|TRBV4-3
CASSQAGTGYNYGYTF